This T cell receptor beta chain emerged from a study of blood T cell repertoires in COVID-19. All enrollees were about 18 to 100 years old and from fewer than 25 US areas. Per the authors' pipeline: Amplified reference gene primers provided the basis for estimating nucleated cell counts. Using immunoSEQ multiplex PCR, the repertoire was profiled, and TCRdb retains in-frame clones only, with some absent. V and J calls and clone size are those listed in that table; D and trimming were worked out from the DNA. The data hold 380,000 or so clones, with 70% to 90% observed a single time. The CDR3 consists of 15 residues. The germline gives CDR1 SEHNR, CDR2 FQNEAQ (reference sequence). V dropped 1 base and J dropped 6 bases, with 15 bases sitting between them.

The source of this sequence is a man younger than 40 who had recovered from COVID-19. The sample was PBMCs or T cells enriched from blood (not recorded which). The chain combines TRBV7-9 with TRBJ1-1; no definite D call. The CDR3 DNA is TGTGCCAGCAGCTTAGTGCCCGCGGGAACGGCTGAAGCTTTCTTT. Translation gives CASSLVPAGTAEAFF.